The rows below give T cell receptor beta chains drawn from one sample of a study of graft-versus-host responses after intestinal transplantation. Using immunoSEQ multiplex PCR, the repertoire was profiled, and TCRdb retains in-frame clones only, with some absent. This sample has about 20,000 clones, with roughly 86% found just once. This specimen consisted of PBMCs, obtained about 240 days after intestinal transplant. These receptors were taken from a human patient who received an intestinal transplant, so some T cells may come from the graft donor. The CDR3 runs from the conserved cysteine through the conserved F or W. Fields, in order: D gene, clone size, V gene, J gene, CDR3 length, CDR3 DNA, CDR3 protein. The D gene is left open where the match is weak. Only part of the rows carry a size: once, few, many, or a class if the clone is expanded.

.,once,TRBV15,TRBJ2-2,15,TGTGCCACCAGGGCTCCGGGCATCAACACCGGGGAGCTGTTTTTT,CATRAPGINTGELFF
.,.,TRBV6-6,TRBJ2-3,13,TGTGCCAGCAGCCGGGACGATCTAGATACGCAGTATTTT,CASSRDDLDTQYF
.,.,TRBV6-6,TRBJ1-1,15,TGTGCCAGCAGTGCCCCAGGGCCCAGGAACACTGAAGCTTTCTTT,CASSAPGPRNTEAFF
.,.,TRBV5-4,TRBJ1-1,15,TGTGCCAGCAGCCCAGACGGGGAATGGCACACTGAAGCTTTCTTT,CASSPDGEWHTEAFF
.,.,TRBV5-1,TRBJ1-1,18,TGCGCCAGCAGCTTGTCGGGCGTGGTATTACGGAGTGAAAGTGAAGCTTTCTTT,CASSLSGVVLRSESEAFF
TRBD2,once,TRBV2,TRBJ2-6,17,TGTGCCATCACGGGACTAGCGGGGAGCTCTGGGGCCAACGTCCTGACTTTC,CAITGLAGSSGANVLTF
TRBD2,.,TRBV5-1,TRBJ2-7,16,TGCGCCAGCAGCTTCCTAGCGGGGGGCCGCTCCTACGAGCAGTACTTC,CASSFLAGGRSYEQYF
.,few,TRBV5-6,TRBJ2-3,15,TGTGCCAGCAGAGATGAGACGGCCCCTCGAGATACGCAGTATTTT,CASRDETAPRDTQYF
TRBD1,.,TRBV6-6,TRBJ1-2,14,TGTGCCAGCAGTTACTCACAGGGGAACTATGGCTACACCTTC,CASSYSQGNYGYTF
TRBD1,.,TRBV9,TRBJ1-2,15,TGTGCCAGCAGCCCACAAGGGGGCGAACTCTATGGCTACACCTTC,CASSPQGGELYGYTF
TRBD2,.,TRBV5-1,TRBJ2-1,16,TGCGCCAGCAGAACTGGACTAGCGGGGGCCCTACCCCAGCAGTTCTTC,CASRTGLAGALPQQFF
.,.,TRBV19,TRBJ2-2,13,TGTGCCAGTAGTATAGCGAACACCGGGGAGCTGTTTTTT,CASSIANTGELFF
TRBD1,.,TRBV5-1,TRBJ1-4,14,TGCGCCAGCAGCTTGGTCCAGGGGGGTGAAAAACTGTTTTTT,CASSLVQGGEKLFF
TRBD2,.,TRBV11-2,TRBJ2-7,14,TGTGCCAGCAGCCAGGCGCGGGGGGCCCGGGAGCAGTACTTC,CASSQARGAREQYF
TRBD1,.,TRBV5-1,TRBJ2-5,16,TGCGCCAGCAGCAGAGGGGGCCCACGGGACGGAGAGACCCAGTACTTC,CASSRGGPRDGETQYF
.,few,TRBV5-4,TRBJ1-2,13,TGTGCCAGCAGCTTGAGGGAGGAGGGAGGCTACACCTTC,CASSLREEGGYTF
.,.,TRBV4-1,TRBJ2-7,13,TGCGCCAGCAGCCAGACTAGAGGGTACGAGCAGTACTTC,CASSQTRGYEQYF
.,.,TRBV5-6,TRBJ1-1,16,TGTGCCAGTGCTACCCCTGACAGGTCGGTGAACACTGAAGCTTTCTTT,CASATPDRSVNTEAFF
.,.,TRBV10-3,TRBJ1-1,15,TGTGCCATCAGTGTATCTGGGCAGCTGAACACTGAAGCTTTCTTT,CAISVSGQLNTEAFF
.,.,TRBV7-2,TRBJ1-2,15,TGTGCCAGCAGCTTATTTCCGACGGCCGACTATGGCTACACCTTC,CASSLFPTADYGYTF
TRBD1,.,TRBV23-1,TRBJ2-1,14,TGCGCCAGCTCAGGACAGGGAATGTACAATGAGCAGTTCTTC,CASSGQGMYNEQFF
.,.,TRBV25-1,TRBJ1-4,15,TGTGCCAGCAGTGAAATGGACAGTATCAGTGAAAAACTGTTTTTT,CASSEMDSISEKLFF
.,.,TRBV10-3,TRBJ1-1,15,TGTGCCATCACCCAACGGGGTAGGGGGTTCGATGAAGCTTTCTTT,CAITQRGRGFDEAFF
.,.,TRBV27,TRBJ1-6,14,TGTGCCAGCAGGACACTACAGGGTTCGGCACCCCTCCACTTT,CASRTLQGSAPLHF
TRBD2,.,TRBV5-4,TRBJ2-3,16,TGTGCCAGCAGCTTGGGCGCTAGCGGGGGGACAGATACGCAGTATTTT,CASSLGASGGTDTQYF